Many counts were recorded for the clone carrying this TCR beta chain. Its specificity is not known. This record belongs to a study of CD8+CD57+ T cells in acquired aplastic anemia. Overall study: Sorting CD4+ and CD8+ cells gave DNA averaging approximately 3 ug.

Points from the study as a whole: There were about 27 CD8+ CDR3 sequences that occurred in both patients and controls.

TCR beta VDJ and CDR3 were profiled, and genomic DNA was the template. TCRdb redid the calling of the reads with MiXCR, one entry per CDR3 protein. The sample lists just over 450,000 distinct CDR3 sequences, approximately 32% occurring once. Individuals selected for sequencing had exhibited CD8+CD57+ cell expansion on flow cytometry. V shed 6 bases, J shed 2 bases, and the junction held 5 bases outside the gene matches. Germline values: CDR1 SNHLY, CDR2 FYNNEI. The CDR3 runs to 15 residues. The TCR sequence derives from a human donor with aplastic anemia. V gene TRBV2 combines with J gene TRBJ2-1, with 9 bases lining up with TRBD1. Sequencing was carried out using sorted CD4+, CD8+, or CD8+CD57+ T cells (not recorded which) from PBMCs. CDR3 in amino acids: CASRYRQGAYNEQFF. In DNA, the CDR3 is TGTGCCAGCAGATACCGACAGGGGGCCTACAATGAGCAGTTCTTC. Filled out from reference TRBV2 and TRBJ2-1, the complete variable domain reads EPEVTQTPSHQVTQMGQEVILRCVPISNHLYFYWYRQILGQKVEFLVSFYNNEISEKSEIFDDQFSVERPDGSNFTLKIRSTKLEDSAMYFCASRYRQGAYNEQFFGPGTRLTVL.